This T cell receptor (beta chain) appears in the sequencing data of a study of blood T cell repertoires in COVID-19. Study summary: Sites in the United States, Italy and Spain provided acute and convalescent COVID-19 samples. Sources were T cells, B-cell-depleted T cells, or PBMCs; the material itself was cDNA or gDNA.

V gave up 3 bases and J gave up 1 base; unmatched junction bases: 27. CDR3 length: 24 residues. Germline-derived CDR1 and CDR2 are LNHDA and SQIVND (reference sequence). Original analysis: Researchers report that nucleated cell counts were estimated from reference gene primer amplification. Some clones are missing from TCRdb's copy, which holds only in-frame ones; the method was immunoSEQ multiplex PCR. V and J calls and clone size come straight from that table; D and trimming were deduced from the DNA. The sample holds about 210,000 clones; around 81% are singletons and the top ten take approximately 4.3%. A single count supports this clone. Ages ranged from about 18 to 100 years, with residence in 20 to 30 US areas.

Source material: PBMCs or T cells enriched from blood (not recorded which). The sequence was obtained from a man aged 30-40 years with acute COVID-19. The genes are TRBV19 and TRBJ2-6; 7 bases map to TRBD2. The CDR3 spells CASSIRHQRGVIPPATSGANVLTF. The CDR3 DNA is TGTGCCAGTAGTATTCGCCATCAGCGGGGAGTAATCCCCCCGGCTACATCTGGGGCCAACGTCCTGACTTTC.